One and the same sample provided the 13 T cell receptor beta chains below, sequenced in a study of blood T cell repertoires in COVID-19. Profiled with immunoSEQ multiplex PCR; TCRdb holds only in-frame clones, not every one. The profile shows 67,000 or so clones, approximately 80% of them singletons. The sequenced sample was peripheral blood. All receptors come from a man in his 70s with acute or convalescent COVID-19.

The CDR3 here is CATEGGYNSPLHF. The CDR3, as DNA: TGTGCCACTGAGGGAGGCTATAATTCACCCCTCCACTTT. The chain joins TRBV15 to TRBJ1-6; D is undetermined. This CDR3 has 13 residues. V shed 9 bases and J shed 3 bases, with 9 bases lying between them. CDR1 and CDR2 (germline): LNHNV, YYDKDF (reference sequence).

This clone has a single count. The rearrangement uses TRBV4-3 and TRBJ2-1, with 7 bases that match TRBD2. The CDR3 spans 14 residues. V trimming: 0 bases; J trimming: 13 bases; junction bases outside the gene matches: 9. In germline, CDR1 is LGHNA, CDR2 YSLEER. The CDR3 protein is CASSQDNGGGIQFF. Written as DNA, the CDR3 is TGCGCCAGCAGCCAAGACAACGGGGGAGGGATCCAGTTCTTC.

This chain joins TRBV19 and TRBJ2-3, with no clear D. V lost 3 bases and J 2 bases, leaving 15 bases between the germline ends. Germline CDR1 LNHDA, CDR2 SQIVND (reference sequence). CDR3 length equals 16 residues. The CDR3 DNA follows: TGTGCCAGTAGTATTTCCCAGGCAGGAACCACAGATACGCAGTATTTT. Protein: CASSISQAGTTDTQYF.

This sequence joins TRBV4-3 and TRBJ2-1; D uncertain. The CDR3 consists of 15 residues. V lost 1 base and J lost 4, with 11 bases in between. The germline gives CDR1 LGHNA, CDR2 YSLEER. The CDR3: CASSQGQIVYNEQFF. In DNA form, the CDR3 reads TGCGCCAGCAGCCAAGGTCAGATTGTTTACAATGAGCAGTTCTTC.

The chain combines TRBV27 with TRBJ2-1, with 9 nucleotides matching TRBD2. The CDR3 runs to 15 residues. The V gene's germline CDR1 is MNHEY and CDR2 SMNVEV (reference sequence). J gave up 8 bases and V 1 base, and 6 bases lay outside the gene matches. The DNA of the CDR3 is TGTGCCAGCAGTTTATTAGCGGGAGCGCAGCATGAGCAGTTCTTC. Amino acids: CASSLLAGAQHEQFF.

The chain has TRBV10-1 and TRBJ2-2; D perhaps matches TRBD1 (6 bases). The CDR3 contains 17 residues. CDR1 and CDR2 from the germline V gene are WNHNN and SYGVQD (reference sequence). The V end lost 3 bases, the J end lost 0 bases, and 14 bases lay between the germline ends. CDR3 sequence: CASSDPRQAPNTGELFF. DNA of the CDR3: TGCGCCAGCAGTGACCCGAGACAGGCTCCGAACACCGGGGAGCTGTTTTTT.

The chain links TRBV6-4 to TRBJ2-2; D might be TRBD2 (6 bases). V lost 8 bases, J lost 2 bases, and 12 bases lay in between. CDR1 and CDR2 from the germline V gene are MRHNA and SNTAGT. CDR3 length: 14 residues. DNA of the CDR3: TGTGCCAGCCGTACTAGCATAAACACCGGGGAGCTGTTTTTT. Translated: CASRTSINTGELFF.

J is TRBJ1-3 and V is TRBV4-3, with 9 bases that match TRBD1. V was clipped by 2 bases and J by 0 bases; unmatched bases: 17. CDR1 is LGHNA, CDR2 YSLEER, per germline. This CDR3 comprises 21 residues. The CDR3 DNA is TGCGCCAGCAGCCAATACCGTTTGGACAGGGGACGAGGGGGCTCTGGAAACACCATATATTTT. Its protein is CASSQYRLDRGRGGSGNTIYF.

The chain carries TRBV11-3 and TRBJ2-7, with 9 bases aligning to TRBD1. The germline V gene encodes CDR1 SGHNT and CDR2 YENEEA. Germline trimming cut 5 bases from V and 5 bases from J; bases unmatched to any gene: 7. CDR3 length equals 14 residues. The CDR3 reads CASSARDRAHEQYF. The CDR3 DNA sequence: TGTGCCAGCAGCGCCCGGGACAGGGCCCACGAGCAGTACTTC.

The V call is TRBV11-2, the J call TRBJ2-7, with 8 bases matching TRBD1. This CDR3 comprises 14 residues. Trimming cost V 4 bases and J 1 base; bases outside gene matches: 3. CDR1 is SGHAT, CDR2 FQNNGV, per germline. The CDR3 region is CASSSGTGSYEQYF. The CDR3 nucleotides are TGTGCCAGCAGCTCAGGGACAGGATCCTACGAGCAGTACTTC.

The V and J genes are TRBV4-3 and TRBJ1-2, with 7 nucleotides matching TRBD1. With 2 bases clipped from V and 6 bases from J, the junction kept 9 bases outside the gene matches. CDR3 length: 15 residues. Germline V gene sequence: CDR1 LGHNA, CDR2 YSLEER. The CDR3 DNA is TGCGCCAGCAGCCAACCGGCGGACAGGAGAAATGGCTACACCTTC. It codes for CASSQPADRRNGYTF.

This sequence joins TRBV18 and TRBJ1-4, with 7 bases matching TRBD1. From germline, CDR1 is KGHSH and CDR2 LQKENI. V shed 4 bases, J shed 8 bases, and the junction held 7 bases outside the gene matches. The length of the CDR3 is 14 residues. The CDR3 nucleotides read TGTGCCAGCTCACTCGACAGGGTAGAAGAAAAACTGTTTTTT. As protein: CASSLDRVEEKLFF. The variable domain in full, with the rest retrieved from reference TRBV18 and TRBJ1-4, is NAGVMQNPRHLVRRRGQEARLRCSPMKGHSHVYWYRQLPEEGLKFMVYLQKENIIDESGMPKERFSAEFPKEGPSILRIQQVVRGDSAAYFCASSLDRVEEKLFFGSGTQLSVL.

This chain joins TRBV5-5 and TRBJ2-7, with D hard to call. The CDR3 is 12 residues long. V lost 3 bases and J lost 7, with 11 bases in between. Germline lookup yields CDR1 SGHKS and CDR2 YYEKEE (reference sequence). The CDR3: CASSYLAREQYF. DNA of the CDR3: TGTGCCAGCAGCTATTTAGCTCGAGAGCAGTACTTC.